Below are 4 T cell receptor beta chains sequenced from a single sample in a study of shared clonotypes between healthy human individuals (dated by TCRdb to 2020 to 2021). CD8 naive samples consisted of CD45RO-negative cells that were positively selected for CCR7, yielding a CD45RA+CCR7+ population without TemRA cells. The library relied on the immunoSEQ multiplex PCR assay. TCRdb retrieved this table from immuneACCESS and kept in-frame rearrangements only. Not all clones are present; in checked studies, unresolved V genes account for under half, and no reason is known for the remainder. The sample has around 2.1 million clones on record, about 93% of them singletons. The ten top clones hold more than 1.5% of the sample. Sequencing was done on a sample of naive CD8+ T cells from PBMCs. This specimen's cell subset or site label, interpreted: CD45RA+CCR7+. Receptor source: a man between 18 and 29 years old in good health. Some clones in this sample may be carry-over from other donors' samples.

CDR3 sequence (DNA): TGTGCCAGCAGCTTGCCAGGGACAGGGGAGGATACGCAGTATTTT. This sequence encodes CASSLPGTGEDTQYF. The chain links TRBV7-8 to TRBJ2-3; TRBD1 matches at 10 bases. CDR3 length: 15 amino acids. With V trimmed by 3 bases and J by 6 bases, 6 bases remained unmatched. CDR1 is SGHVS, CDR2 FQNEAQ, per germline.

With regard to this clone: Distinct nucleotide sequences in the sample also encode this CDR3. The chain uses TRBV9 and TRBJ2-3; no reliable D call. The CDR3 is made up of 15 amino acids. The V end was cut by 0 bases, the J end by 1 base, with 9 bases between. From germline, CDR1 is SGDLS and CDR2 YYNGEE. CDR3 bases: TGTGCCAGCAGCGTAGGAACTGTCGGCACAGATACGCAGTATTTT. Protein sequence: CASSVGTVGTDTQYF.

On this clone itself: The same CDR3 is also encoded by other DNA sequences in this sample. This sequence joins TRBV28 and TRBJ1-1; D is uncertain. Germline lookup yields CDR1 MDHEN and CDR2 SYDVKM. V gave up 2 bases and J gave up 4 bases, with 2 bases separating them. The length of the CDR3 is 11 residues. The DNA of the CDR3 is TGTGCCAGCAGTTTACGCACTGAAGCTTTCTTT. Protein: CASSLRTEAFF.

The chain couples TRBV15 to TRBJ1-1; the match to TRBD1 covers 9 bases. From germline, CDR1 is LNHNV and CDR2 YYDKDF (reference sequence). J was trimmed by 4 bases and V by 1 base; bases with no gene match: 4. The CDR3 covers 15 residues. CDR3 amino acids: CATSRGDRVFTEAFF. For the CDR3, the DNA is TGTGCCACCAGCAGAGGGGACAGGGTCTTCACTGAAGCTTTCTTT.